The 13 T cell receptor beta chains below all came from one sample that was sequenced in a study of cytomegalovirus exposure and HLA in healthy donors. PCR amplification relied on 60 Vbeta primers (plus 13 Jbeta primers). Only in-frame clones appear in the TCRdb table, and some are missing; sequencing was by immunoSEQ multiplex PCR. The sample records 120,000 or so clones, roughly 78% being singletons. Sequencing used PBMCs. Every receptor here comes from a man in his thirties or forties in good health and CMV-seronegative.

The chain uses TRBV5-1 and TRBJ1-1; 7 bases line up with TRBD1. This CDR3 has 17 residues. The ends lost 3 bases at V and 3 bases at J; junction bases unmatched: 14. Germline V lookup: CDR1 SGHRS, CDR2 YFSETQ. The CDR3 bases are TGCGCCAGCAGCTCCCGACAGGGACAAGCGGAGGACACTGAAGCTTTCTTT. It translates to CASSSRQGQAEDTEAFF.

The rearrangement joins TRBV2 to TRBJ2-1, with TRBD2 as a possible D gene (5 bases). Germline CDR1 is SNHLY and CDR2 is FYNNEI. The CDR3 has 11 residues. Trimming removed 4 bases at V and 7 bases at J, with 5 bases between. As DNA, the CDR3 is TGTGCCAGCAGTGGGAGGAATGAGCAGTTCTTC. Its translation is CASSGRNEQFF. Variable domain in full (rest from reference TRBV2 and TRBJ2-1): EPEVTQTPSHQVTQMGQEVILRCVPISNHLYFYWYRQILGQKVEFLVSFYNNEISEKSEIFDDQFSVERPDGSNFTLKIRSTKLEDSAMYFCASSGRNEQFFGPGTRLTVL.

The chain uses TRBV19 and TRBJ2-3; 7 bases agree with TRBD1. The J segment lost 2 bases and the V segment lost 3 bases, leaving 5 bases of the junction unmatched. Germline V gives CDR1 LNHDA, CDR2 SQIVND (reference sequence). The CDR3 covers 15 residues. CDR3 bases: TGTGCCAGTAGTATGCTTGACAGGGACACAGATACGCAGTATTTT. It translates to CASSMLDRDTDTQYF.

CDR3 region: CASSLRASPTDTQYF. CDR3 DNA sequence: TGTGCCAGCAGTTTGAGGGCCAGTCCTACAGATACGCAGTATTTT. The rearrangement links TRBV28 to TRBJ2-3; maybe TRBD2 (5 bases). Deletions cut 3 bases from V and 3 bases from J, with 13 bases between. Germline loops: CDR1 MDHEN, CDR2 SYDVKM. The CDR3 consists of 15 residues.

This chain connects TRBV6-1 to TRBJ2-7; tentative D call: TRBD1 (5 bases). The CDR3 sequence is 12 residues long. Germline CDR1 reads MNHNS; CDR2 reads SASEGT. V lost 2 bases and J lost 3, with 5 bases in between. CDR3 sequence (DNA): TGTGCCAGCAGTGAACAGGGCTACGAGCAGTACTTC. The encoded protein is CASSEQGYEQYF.

The chain carries TRBV5-1 and TRBJ1-6; a weak D match, TRBD1 (6 bases). With 0 bases removed from V and 4 bases from J, the gap between germline ends came to 11 bases. Germline loops: CDR1 SGHRS, CDR2 YFSETQ. The CDR3 runs 16 residues. The CDR3 coding sequence is TGCGCCAGCAGCTTGGAACAGGGAAGGTATAATTCACCCCTCCACTTT. This sequence encodes CASSLEQGRYNSPLHF.

This sequence joins TRBV6-4 and TRBJ1-6, with 10 nucleotides matching TRBD1. The CDR3 loop spans 15 amino acids. Trimming took 6 bases from V and 2 from J; bases not matched to a gene: 1. Germline V CDR1 and CDR2: MRHNA, SNTAGT. The CDR3 coding sequence is TGTGCCAGCAGCGGGACAGGGGCCTATAATTCACCCCTCCACTTT. Residues: CASSGTGAYNSPLHF.

The CDR3 region has the DNA TGTGCCAGCAGCTTCCGACAGGGGACAATTTACAATGAGCAGTTCTTC. This encodes CASSFRQGTIYNEQFF. The chain combines TRBV5-6 with TRBJ2-1; 8 bases line up with TRBD1. Germline lookup yields CDR1 SGHDT and CDR2 YYEEEE. CDR3 length: 16 amino acids. V gave up 2 bases and J gave up 4 bases; unmatched junction bases: 8. The full variable domain, in which reference TRBV5-6 and TRBJ2-1 provide the parts outside the CDR3, is DAGVTQSPTHLIKTRGQQVTLRCSPKSGHDTVSWYQQALGQGPQFIFQYYEEEERQRGNFPDRFSGHQFPNYSSELNVNALLLGDSALYLCASSFRQGTIYNEQFFGPGTRLTVL.

The gene calls are TRBV2 and TRBJ2-7; 8 bases are shared with TRBD1. With V trimmed by 5 bases and J by 4 bases, 7 bases remained unmatched. The germline V gene has CDR1 SNHLY and CDR2 FYNNEI. The CDR3 is 14 amino acids. CDR3 residues: CASSSGTGGYEQYF. CDR3 sequence (DNA): TGTGCCAGCAGTTCCGGGACAGGCGGATACGAGCAGTACTTC.

This chain links TRBV5-4 with TRBJ1-6; 7 nucleotides line up with TRBD1. In germline, CDR1 is SGHNT, CDR2 YYREEE (reference sequence). The junction had 4 bases not matched to a gene; V was cut back by 0 bases and J by 1 base. This CDR3 region has 17 residues. The CDR3 DNA is TGTGCCAGCAGCTTGGAACAGGGGAGTTCCTATAATTCACCCCTCCACTTT. It yields the protein CASSLEQGSSYNSPLHF.

The chain employs TRBV6-6 and TRBJ1-2; no clear D. V shed 4 bases and J shed 2 bases, with 14 bases lying between them. The CDR3 runs to 15 residues. Germline lookup yields CDR1 MNHNY and CDR2 SVGAGI (reference sequence). CDR3 residues: CASSFPGRQNYGYTF. CDR3 sequence (DNA): TGTGCCAGCAGTTTCCCCGGCAGGCAGAACTATGGCTACACCTTC.

J is TRBJ2-7 and V is TRBV6-5; 7 positions agree with TRBD2. CDR1 MNHEY and CDR2 SVGAGI come from the germline V gene. The CDR3 is made up of 16 amino acids. Trimming removed 0 bases from V and 4 bases from J; junction bases left unmatched: 9. CDR3 sequence (DNA): TGTGCCAGCAGTTACTCGGGCGGGACTAAAGTTTACGAGCAGTACTTC. This codes for CASSYSGGTKVYEQYF.

The chain uses TRBV6-4 and TRBJ2-5, with 12 bases lining up with TRBD1. The CDR3 spans 15 residues. With 6 bases clipped from V and 5 bases from J, the junction kept 7 bases outside the gene matches. Germline V gene lookup returns CDR1 MRHNA and CDR2 SNTAGT. Here the CDR3 reads CASSPGTGGAETQYF. The CDR3 DNA sequence: TGTGCCAGCAGCCCCGGGACAGGGGGCGCGGAGACCCAGTACTTC.